The present entry profiles one T cell receptor (beta chain) with its context. Its antigen is still unknown. The sample comes from a study of CD8 T cell repertoires and HIV-1 epitope variants. Across the study: Separate wells received one of Twenty-five Gag or Nef variant peptides. An approximately nine-day culture received IL-2, IL-7 and IL-15 on days 3 and 7. Study observations and caveats: Eight or nine antigen-specific TCR beta clonotypes were found; six seemed cross-reactive to variants.

Sequencing used immunoSEQ multiplex PCR; TCRdb keeps in-frame clones, though not all of them. The table has thousands of clones, around 66% seen once. Germline V CDR1 and CDR2: MNHEY, SVGAGI. The V and J ends lost 2 bases and 3 bases, in that order; junction bases with no gene match: 3. CDR3 length: 14 residues. Sequences were obtained from cultured CD8+ T cells derived from PBMCs. This sequence was found in a male donor with HIV. The rearrangement uses TRBV6-5 and TRBJ2-7, with 8 bases fitting TRBD2. The CDR3 nucleotides read TGTGCCAGCAGTTACGCCGGGACTAGCTACGAGCAGTACTTC. It codes for CASSYAGTSYEQYF.